This note documents a single T cell receptor (beta chain) sequence. Its target is unknown. The sample comes from a study of Ad26.COV2.S vaccination and SARS-CoV-2 variants. Overall study: Ad26.COV2.S arm of COV1001 included the donor. Study-level findings and limits: Comparability of non-spike TCR breadth was observed across vaccine and placebo recipients.

Germline V gives CDR1 SGHKS, CDR2 YYEKEE (reference sequence). The V end was cut by 3 bases, the J end by 1 base, with 11 bases between. The CDR3 consists of 14 residues. Treatment reported: 15 to 20 received Ad26.COV2.S at low or high dose, single or two shots; 5 received placebo; per-sample allocation not given. Collection of samples fell on day 63 after the first vaccine or placebo injection. Cohort 1b enrolled adults aged 18-55 years in Boston. An Ad26 vector expressing Wuhan-strain SARS-CoV-2 spike served as the vaccine. Produced via immunoSEQ multiplex PCR; TCRdb's table is partial and in-frame only. Here the sample spans some 370,000 clones, about four fifths being singletons.

The sequence was collected from a person between 18 and 65 years old who received the Ad26.COV2.S COVID-19 vaccine or a placebo. V usage is TRBV5-5 and J usage is TRBJ2-7; D not certain. Here the sequenced sample was peripheral blood, taken in a trial of Ad26.COV2.S vaccine versus placebo. DNA of the CDR3: TGTGCCAGCAGCTCCCCCGGGCATTCCTACGAGCAGTACTTC. It encodes CASSSPGHSYEQYF. Complete variable domain (other parts from reference TRBV5-5 and TRBJ2-7): DAGVTQSPTHLIKTRGQQVTLRCSPISGHKSVSWYQQVLGQGPQFIFQYYEKEERGRGNFPDRFSARQFPNYSSELNVNALLLGDSALYLCASSSPGHSYEQYFGPGTRLTVT.